This TCR beta chain was observed in a study of blood T cell repertoires in COVID-19. CDR3 length: 14 residues. The V segment lost 3 bases and the J segment 4 bases; nucleotides outside the gene matches: 2. The germline V gene has CDR1 LNHDA and CDR2 SQIVND (reference sequence). The repertoire was sequenced with immunoSEQ multiplex PCR; TCRdb's copy has only in-frame clones and lacks some. The sample holds about 130,000 clones; 84% are singletons and the top ten take about 12%. The source is a woman in her thirties who had recovered from COVID-19. The rearrangement uses TRBV19 and TRBJ2-2; 7 bases map to TRBD2. The sequenced sample consisted of peripheral blood. CDR3: CASSIRGGTGELFF. CDR3 nucleotide sequence: TGTGCCAGTAGTATCCGCGGGGGCACCGGGGAGCTGTTTTTT.